These 19 T cell receptor beta chains share one sample of origin, sequenced in a study of cytomegalovirus exposure and HLA in healthy donors. PCR was performed using 60 Vbeta and 13 Jbeta primers. The assay was immunoSEQ multiplex PCR, and TCRdb's table has in-frame clones only and misses some. In all, the sample yields 150,000 or so clones. The sample taken for sequencing was PBMCs. These receptors originate from a woman aged 45-59 years in good health and CMV-seronegative.

The chain combines TRBV28 with TRBJ2-2; no firm D call. The germline gives CDR1 MDHEN, CDR2 SYDVKM. The CDR3 contains 12 residues. V shed 6 bases and J shed 5 bases, with 7 bases lying between them. The CDR3 region has the DNA TGTGCCAGCAGCCCCCCGACCGGGGAGCTGTTTTTT. Residues: CASSPPTGELFF.

The gene calls are TRBV30 and TRBJ2-2; D call uncertain. This CDR3 comprises 14 residues. Trimming removed 0 bases from V and 6 bases from J, with 11 bases in between. Per the germline V gene, CDR1 is GTSNPN and CDR2 is SVGIG (reference sequence). CDR3 nucleotide sequence: TGTGCCTGGAGTGTAGGTGGGCCAGCCGGGGAGCTGTTTTTT. This sequence encodes CAWSVGGPAGELFF.

The chain uses TRBV30 and TRBJ2-1; no firm D call. This CDR3 comprises 14 residues. Per germline, CDR1 GTSNPN and CDR2 SVGIG (reference sequence). The V and J ends lost 0 bases and 6 bases respectively, with 12 bases between them. This CDR3 reads CAWSVAPRINEQFF. Here the CDR3 DNA reads TGTGCCTGGAGTGTGGCCCCCAGAATCAATGAGCAGTTCTTC.

The rearrangement links TRBV5-6 to TRBJ1-1; 8 bases are shared with TRBD1. This CDR3 has 16 residues. V gave up 4 bases and J gave up 2 bases; unmatched junction bases: 10. Germline values: CDR1 SGHDT, CDR2 YYEEEE. CDR3 loop: CASSPYTGTGNTEAFF. The CDR3 bases are TGTGCCAGCAGCCCGTATACCGGGACAGGCAACACTGAAGCTTTCTTT. Full variable domain (missing parts from reference TRBV5-6 and TRBJ1-1): DAGVTQSPTHLIKTRGQQVTLRCSPKSGHDTVSWYQQALGQGPQFIFQYYEEEERQRGNFPDRFSGHQFPNYSSELNVNALLLGDSALYLCASSPYTGTGNTEAFFGQGTRLTVV.

This chain connects TRBV18 to TRBJ2-7, with 10 bases fitting TRBD1. The germline gives CDR1 KGHSH, CDR2 LQKENI. V lost 5 bases to trimming and J lost 1 base; unmatched junction nucleotides: 17. The length of the CDR3 is 19 residues. CDR3 in amino acids: CASSERQGAAAPLSYEQYF. CDR3 in DNA: TGTGCCAGCTCAGAGAGACAGGGGGCAGCGGCCCCCCTATCCTACGAGCAGTACTTC.

This sequence joins TRBV7-3 and TRBJ2-3; tentative D call: TRBD1 (6 bases). CDR3 size: 16 residues. Trimming took 1 base from V and 2 from J, leaving 13 bases between them. The germline V gene encodes CDR1 SGHTA and CDR2 FQGTGA. The CDR3: CASSLMEQGYTDTQYF. CDR3 nucleotide sequence: TGTGCCAGCAGCTTAATGGAACAGGGATACACAGATACGCAGTATTTT. The full variable domain, with the rest looked up from reference TRBV7-3 and TRBJ2-3, is GAGVSQTPSNKVTEKGKYVELRCDPISGHTALYWYRQSLGQGPEFLIYFQGTGAADDSGLPNDRFFAVRPEGSVSTLKIQRTERGDSAVYLCASSLMEQGYTDTQYFGPGTRLTVL.

The J gene is TRBJ1-5, the V gene TRBV30; D is perhaps TRBD1 (5 bases). With 1 base removed from V and 4 bases from J, the gap between germline ends came to 11 bases. The CDR3 has 14 amino acids. Germline lookup yields CDR1 GTSNPN and CDR2 SVGIG (reference sequence). CDR3 DNA sequence: TGTGCCTGGAGTGCATCCGGGGGAAATCAGCCCCAGCATTTT. This encodes CAWSASGGNQPQHF.

The chain is built from TRBV19 and TRBJ2-5; 10 nucleotides align to TRBD2. J gave up 4 bases and V 6 bases, and 14 bases lay outside the gene matches. CDR1 and CDR2 from the germline V gene are LNHDA and SQIVND (reference sequence). This CDR3 region has 17 residues. The CDR3 loop reads CASSLPHGASGGETQYF. As DNA, the CDR3 is TGTGCCAGTAGCTTGCCTCACGGTGCTAGCGGGGGAGAGACCCAGTACTTC. Variable domain in full (rest from reference TRBV19 and TRBJ2-5): DGGITQSPKYLFRKEGQNVTLSCEQNLNHDAMYWYRQDPGQGLRLIYYSQIVNDFQKGDIAEGYSVSREKKESFPLTVTSAQKNPTAFYLCASSLPHGASGGETQYFGPGTRLLVL.

As DNA, the CDR3 is TGTGCCAGCAGCTCTTATATGACCGGGGAGCTGTTTTTT. As protein: CASSSYMTGELFF. V gene TRBV9 combines with J gene TRBJ2-2; the D is unclear. Per germline, CDR1 SGDLS and CDR2 YYNGEE. The CDR3 sequence is 13 residues long. The germline V and J ends were trimmed by 4 bases and 5 bases, with 9 bases remaining between them.

The chain has TRBV7-3 and TRBJ2-5; D is perhaps TRBD2 (7 bases). Germline CDR1 is SGHTA and CDR2 is FQGTGA. The V and J ends lost 6 bases and 4 bases respectively, with 12 bases between them. This CDR3 comprises 13 residues. Here the CDR3 DNA reads TGTGCCAGCAGTAACGGGGGGCGAGAGACCCAGTACTTC. Its translation: CASSNGGRETQYF.

V is TRBV28 and J is TRBJ2-2; tentatively, D is TRBD1 (6 bases). The CDR3 loop spans 14 amino acids. With 6 bases removed from V and 1 base from J, the gap between germline ends came to 9 bases. CDR1 MDHEN and CDR2 SYDVKM come from the germline V gene. CDR3 in DNA: TGTGCCAGCAGCTGGGGACAGAACACCGGGGAGCTGTTTTTT. This sequence encodes CASSWGQNTGELFF.

The V call is TRBV15, the J call TRBJ1-4; 7 bases are a match to TRBD1. Looked up from germline, CDR1 is LNHNV and CDR2 is YYDKDF (reference sequence). The CDR3 has 15 amino acids. Germline trimming cut 0 bases from V and 5 bases from J; bases unmatched to any gene: 3. Here the CDR3 DNA reads TGTGCCACCAGCAGAGAAGACAGGGAAAATGAAAAACTGTTTTTT. Residues: CATSREDRENEKLFF.

This chain joins TRBV2 and TRBJ1-6; unclear D gene. V was clipped by 4 bases and J by 8 bases, with 15 bases between them. From germline, CDR1 is SNHLY and CDR2 FYNNEI. This CDR3 contains 15 residues. The CDR3 here is CASSGITSRDSPLHF. DNA for the CDR3: TGTGCCAGCAGTGGAATCACCAGTCGTGATTCACCCCTCCACTTT.

The chain links TRBV28 to TRBJ1-2, with 8 bases aligning to TRBD1. The CDR3 has 15 amino acids. The V and J ends lost 7 bases and 5 bases, in that order; junction bases with no gene match: 12. The V gene's germline CDR1 is MDHEN and CDR2 SYDVKM. The CDR3 region is CASNALGQGGYGYTF. The CDR3 DNA sequence: TGTGCCAGCAATGCCCTAGGACAGGGAGGGTATGGCTACACCTTC.

This chain joins TRBV7-2 and TRBJ2-1; D uncertain. The CDR3 loop spans 12 amino acids. V was pared by 8 bases and J by 2 bases, with 7 bases between. From germline, CDR1 is SGHTA and CDR2 FQGNSA. CDR3 in amino acids: CASRLTYNEQFF. The DNA for the CDR3 is TGTGCCAGCCGACTGACCTACAATGAGCAGTTCTTC.

The chain couples TRBV9 to TRBJ2-7; 14 nucleotides line up with TRBD2. CDR3 length: 16 residues. V lost 0 bases and J lost 5; bases outside the gene matches: 4. Germline-derived CDR1 and CDR2 are SGDLS and YYNGEE. The DNA of the CDR3 is TGTGCCAGCAGCGTAGGGAGACTAGCGGGAGGGAACGAGCAGTACTTC. This sequence encodes CASSVGRLAGGNEQYF.

The gene calls are TRBV5-5 and TRBJ1-1; 8 nucleotides match TRBD1. V lost 4 bases to trimming and J lost 11 bases; unmatched junction nucleotides: 10. The germline V gene has CDR1 SGHKS and CDR2 YYEKEE (reference sequence). This CDR3 is 13 amino acids long. Written as DNA, the CDR3 is TGTGCCAGCAGCGTGGCAGGGGACAGGAACGCTTTCTTT. Protein: CASSVAGDRNAFF.

The chain recombines TRBV7-2 with TRBJ2-7; 10 bases line up with TRBD2. This CDR3 comprises 15 residues. Germline trimming cut 5 bases from V and 2 bases from J; bases unmatched to any gene: 6. Per germline, CDR1 SGHTA and CDR2 FQGNSA. CDR3 residues: CASSPSGSYTYEQYF. CDR3 bases: TGTGCCAGCAGCCCTAGCGGGAGTTACACCTACGAGCAGTACTTC.

This rearrangement joins TRBV29-1 to TRBJ1-1; D is perhaps TRBD1 (5 bases). V was pared by 5 bases and J by 1 base, with 11 bases between. Looked up from germline, CDR1 is SQVTM and CDR2 is ANQGSEA. The CDR3 runs to 13 residues. CDR3 nucleotides: TGCAGCGTTACCCAGGGTGAGAACACTGAAGCTTTCTTT. Its protein product is CSVTQGENTEAFF.